The 28 T cell receptor beta chains presented below share a single source sample, sequenced in a study of shared clonotypes between healthy human individuals. Data came from immunoSEQ multiplex PCR; TCRdb stores just in-frame clones and leaves some out. The sample shows about 680,000 clones, about 92% of them seen only once. In the naive CD8 group, cells lacked CD45RO and were positively selected for CCR7, so terminally differentiated effector memory CD45RA+ cells were left out. The specimen sequenced was naive CD8+ T cells sorted from blood. The receptors were gathered from a man aged 25-40 years in good health.

The J gene is TRBJ2-3, the V gene TRBV5-6; tentatively, D is TRBD2 (6 bases). Germline V gene data show CDR1 as SGHDT and CDR2 as YYEEEE. The CDR3 runs 15 residues. The V end was cut by 1 base, the J end by 2 bases, with 11 bases between. This CDR3 is CASSLFADYTDTQYF. DNA of the CDR3: TGTGCCAGCAGCTTGTTTGCGGACTACACAGATACGCAGTATTTT.

This rearrangement joins TRBV29-1 to TRBJ2-7; 10 bases line up with TRBD1. Germline CDR1 SQVTM, CDR2 ANQGSEA. The J segment lost 5 bases and the V segment lost 7 bases, leaving 11 bases of the junction unmatched. The CDR3 extends over 14 amino acids. This chain's CDR3 is CSAGTGDPDDEQYF. DNA of the CDR3: TGCAGCGCCGGGACAGGGGATCCGGACGACGAGCAGTACTTC.

Only a few counts were recorded for this clone. V is TRBV6-5 and J is TRBJ1-5; D not resolved. V dropped 4 bases and J dropped 5 bases, with 12 bases sitting between them. Germline V gives CDR1 MNHEY, CDR2 SVGAGI. This CDR3 region has 14 residues. This CDR3 reads CASSSRSPYQPQHF. Here the CDR3 DNA reads TGTGCCAGCAGTTCCCGGAGTCCTTATCAGCCCCAGCATTTT.

The genes are TRBV2 and TRBJ2-7; 8 positions agree with TRBD1. The trim removed 6 bases at V and 3 bases at J, leaving 7 bases unmatched. This CDR3 has 14 residues. CDR1 and CDR2 from the germline V gene are SNHLY and FYNNEI. The CDR3 region is CASSEDRVGYEQYF. The DNA for the CDR3 is TGTGCCAGCAGCGAGGACAGGGTAGGCTACGAGCAGTACTTC. The full variable domain, with the rest looked up from reference TRBV2 and TRBJ2-7, is EPEVTQTPSHQVTQMGQEVILRCVPISNHLYFYWYRQILGQKVEFLVSFYNNEISEKSEIFDDQFSVERPDGSNFTLKIRSTKLEDSAMYFCASSEDRVGYEQYFGPGTRLTVT.

The gene calls are TRBV5-1 and TRBJ1-5; D is undetermined. The CDR3 runs 15 residues. V was pared by 0 bases and J by 5 bases, with 12 bases between. Germline V gene lookup returns CDR1 SGHRS and CDR2 YFSETQ. The CDR3 DNA follows: TGCGCCAGCAGCTTGGAAACGGTTCGACATCAGCCCCAGCATTTT. Translating gives CASSLETVRHQPQHF.

The V and J genes are TRBV27 and TRBJ1-5; no firm D call. V was trimmed by 0 bases and J by 6 bases, leaving 9 bases between them. The germline V gene has CDR1 MNHEY and CDR2 SMNVEV (reference sequence). This CDR3 spans 14 amino acids. This chain's CDR3 is CASSLSVRVQPQHF. The CDR3, as DNA: TGTGCCAGCAGTTTATCGGTGCGGGTTCAGCCCCAGCATTTT.

This clone was observed a single time. The chain couples TRBV25-1 to TRBJ2-3; no clear D. This CDR3 has 17 amino acids. V was pared by 11 bases and J by 3 bases, with 27 bases between. The germline gives CDR1 MGHDK, CDR2 SYGVNS. The CDR3 DNA reads TGTGCCGTCGAGGTGGATGAAGCCCGGTTCCCGACAGATACGCAGTATTTT. Its translation is CAVEVDEARFPTDTQYF.

This rearrangement joins TRBV28 to TRBJ2-3, with 7 positions matching TRBD2. The CDR3 sequence is 16 residues long. With V trimmed by 3 bases and J by 1 base, 7 bases remained unmatched. Germline lookup yields CDR1 MDHEN and CDR2 SYDVKM. The CDR3 protein is CASSFEGGPRTDTQYF. In DNA, the CDR3 is TGTGCCAGCAGTTTTGAGGGAGGGCCCCGCACAGATACGCAGTATTTT.

The V call is TRBV27, the J call TRBJ2-7, with D uncertain. Trimming took 3 bases from V and 2 from J, leaving 17 bases between them. There are 16 residues in the CDR3. The germline CDR1 and CDR2 sequences are MNHEY and SMNVEV (reference sequence). CDR3 region: CASSFGAGKLTYEQYF. CDR3 in DNA: TGTGCCAGCAGTTTCGGTGCAGGTAAATTGACCTACGAGCAGTACTTC.

V and J are TRBV6-6 and TRBJ2-7; 8 bases line up with TRBD1. CDR3 length: 15 amino acids. Germline V gives CDR1 MNHNY, CDR2 SVGAGI (reference sequence). The trim removed 2 bases at V and 5 bases at J, leaving 8 bases unmatched. The CDR3 here is CASSYLQGATHEQYF. The CDR3 region has the DNA TGTGCCAGCAGTTACCTTCAGGGGGCGACCCACGAGCAGTACTTC.

The chain couples TRBV4-3 to TRBJ2-3; D is tentatively TRBD1 or TRBD2 (5 bases each). Trimming pared 0 bases from V and 1 base from J, leaving 8 bases between. Germline assignment: CDR1 LGHNA and CDR2 YSLEER. The CDR3 contains 15 residues. The CDR3 DNA follows: TGCGCCAGCAGCCAAGACCAGGGAGGCACAGATACGCAGTATTTT. Translated: CASSQDQGGTDTQYF.

This chain connects TRBV19 to TRBJ2-2, with TRBD2 matching 11 bases. There are 14 residues in the CDR3. CDR1 LNHDA and CDR2 SQIVND come from the germline V gene (reference sequence). Trimming removed 10 bases from V and 6 bases from J; junction bases left unmatched: 7. CDR3 nucleotides: TGTGCCACCCTAGGGACTAGCGGAGCCGGGGAGCTGTTTTTT. Translating gives CATLGTSGAGELFF.

V gene TRBV5-8 combines with J gene TRBJ1-1; no firm D call. V shed 9 bases and J shed 5 bases, with 14 bases lying between them. CDR1 SGHTS and CDR2 YDEGEE come from the germline V gene. The CDR3 is made up of 12 amino acids. The CDR3 is CAIAPVGTEAFF. CDR3 coding DNA: TGTGCCATCGCACCTGTCGGTACTGAAGCTTTCTTT.

This chain links TRBV6-6 with TRBJ2-1; 7 bases match TRBD1. Per the germline V gene, CDR1 is MNHNY and CDR2 is SVGAGI (reference sequence). There are 14 residues in the CDR3. The J segment lost 5 bases and the V segment lost 11 bases, leaving 12 bases of the junction unmatched. This chain's CDR3 is CASQGTVVHNEQFF. CDR3 DNA sequence: TGTGCCTCGCAGGGGACAGTCGTTCACAATGAGCAGTTCTTC.

The chain employs TRBV29-1 and TRBJ2-1; D gene ambiguous. The germline V gene encodes CDR1 SQVTM and CDR2 ANQGSEA. Trimming stripped 2 bases from V and 5 bases from J, with 13 bases between. The CDR3 has 14 residues. The CDR3 protein is CSVELELRNNEQFF. CDR3 sequence (DNA): TGCAGCGTTGAACTAGAGCTTCGGAACAATGAGCAGTTCTTC.

On this clone itself: Other DNA sequences from this sample encode an identical CDR3 as well. V usage is TRBV5-6 and J usage is TRBJ2-7; D might be TRBD2 (6 bases). Trimming left V 4 bases short and J 0 bases short, with 14 bases between. Germline CDR1 and CDR2: SGHDT and YYEEEE. This CDR3 is built from 15 residues. CDR3 region: CASSPGTLSSYEQYF. The CDR3 nucleotides read TGTGCCAGCAGCCCGGGGACTTTAAGCTCCTACGAGCAGTACTTC.

The chain links TRBV6-6 to TRBJ2-3; the D call may be TRBD1 or TRBD2 (5 bases each). V dropped 11 bases and J dropped 4 bases, with 13 bases sitting between them. Germline values: CDR1 MNHNY, CDR2 SVGAGI (reference sequence). There are 12 residues in the CDR3. CDR3 in DNA: TGTGCCCTCGATGGGGGTCCAGATACGCAGTATTTT. This sequence encodes CALDGGPDTQYF.

The chain links TRBV7-2 to TRBJ2-7; a possible D gene is TRBD2 (6 bases). The germline V gene encodes CDR1 SGHTA and CDR2 FQGNSA. The length of the CDR3 is 14 residues. The ends were cut back, 3 bases at V and 4 bases at J, with 13 bases in the middle. The CDR3 loop is CASSFPGLVYEQYF. CDR3 nucleotides: TGTGCCAGCAGCTTCCCGGGACTTGTATACGAGCAGTACTTC.

The chain links TRBV7-8 to TRBJ2-7, with unresolved D. CDR3 size: 14 residues. V lost 1 base, J lost 5 bases, and 12 bases lay in between. The V gene's germline CDR1 is SGHVS and CDR2 FQNEAQ. CDR3 sequence (DNA): TGTGCCAGCAGCTTAGGGGCGATCCCAGACGAGCAGTACTTC. Its translation is CASSLGAIPDEQYF.

The rearrangement joins TRBV11-2 to TRBJ2-1; 14 positions agree with TRBD2. Losses at the gene ends were 4 bases for V and 8 bases for J; bases not matched to a gene: 10. Germline CDR1 is SGHAT and CDR2 is FQNNGV. The CDR3 is 17 residues long. CDR3 residues: CASSSRFGTSGSHEQFF. The DNA for the CDR3 is TGTGCCAGCAGCTCAAGATTCGGGACTAGCGGGAGCCATGAGCAGTTCTTC.

This clone has only one observation. V is TRBV27 and J is TRBJ2-7, with D uncertain. The CDR3 consists of 13 residues. The germline CDR1 and CDR2 sequences are MNHEY and SMNVEV (reference sequence). Trimming left V 3 bases short and J 5 bases short, with 11 bases between. The DNA of the CDR3 is TGTGCCAGCAGTTTCCAAATTCTCGACGAGCAGTACTTC. Translated, it gives CASSFQILDEQYF.

The chain has TRBV28 and TRBJ2-7; 12 bases fit TRBD1. V shed 4 bases, J shed 5 bases, and the junction held 12 bases outside the gene matches. The CDR3 has 17 amino acids. CDR1 and CDR2 from the germline V gene are MDHEN and SYDVKM. The CDR3 loop reads CASSYHVSGTGGDEQYF. The CDR3 DNA follows: TGTGCCAGCAGTTACCACGTCTCCGGGACAGGGGGCGACGAGCAGTACTTC.

The chain has TRBV28 and TRBJ2-3; 8 bases align to TRBD2. CDR3 size: 18 residues. Unmatched junction bases numbered 18, after V lost 5 bases and J lost 5 bases. Germline V gene data show CDR1 as MDHEN and CDR2 as SYDVKM. The CDR3 loop is CASSPAPAGDPPGDTQYF. The CDR3, as DNA: TGTGCCAGCAGTCCGGCCCCAGCGGGAGACCCGCCGGGAGATACGCAGTATTTT.

This clone was observed a handful of times. This rearrangement joins TRBV10-3 to TRBJ1-5, with TRBD1 identical over 7 bases. V shed 10 bases, J shed 0 bases, and the junction held 6 bases outside the gene matches. The germline CDR1 and CDR2 sequences are ENHRY and SYGVKD. The length of the CDR3 is 14 residues. CDR3 in amino acids: CATDRDGSNQPQHF. The CDR3 bases are TGTGCCACAGACAGGGATGGTAGCAATCAGCCCCAGCATTTT.

The chain recombines TRBV28 with TRBJ2-2; possibly TRBD2 for D (5 bases). Between the trimmed V and J ends, which lost 5 bases and 3 bases, there was a span of 10 bases. The CDR3 is 14 amino acids. CDR1 and CDR2 (germline): MDHEN, SYDVKM. The CDR3 protein is CASSTRRDTGELFF. The CDR3 DNA reads TGTGCCAGCAGTACCCGGCGGGACACCGGGGAGCTGTTTTTT.

This chain joins TRBV14 and TRBJ2-7, with D hard to call. The CDR3 has 13 residues. The germline V and J ends were trimmed by 2 bases and 3 bases, with 8 bases remaining between them. Germline loops: CDR1 SGHDN, CDR2 FVKESK. The CDR3: CASSQRAGYEQYF. DNA of the CDR3: TGTGCCAGCAGCCAACGGGCAGGCTACGAGCAGTACTTC.

The genes are TRBV7-2 and TRBJ2-7; D might be TRBD1 or TRBD2, each matching 5 bases. CDR1 is SGHTA and CDR2 is FQGNSA in the germline V gene. This CDR3 has 15 amino acids. The ends were cut back, 4 bases at V and 1 base at J, with 14 bases in the middle. CDR3 sequence (DNA): TGTGCCAGCAGCTGGGACCCGCTCCAATCCTACGAGCAGTACTTC. Protein sequence: CASSWDPLQSYEQYF. The entire variable domain, with the rest obtained from reference TRBV7-2 and TRBJ2-7, is as follows: GAGVSQSPSNKVTEKGKDVELRCDPISGHTALYWYRQSLGQGLEFLIYFQGNSAPDKSGLPSDRFSAERTGGSVSTLTIQRTQQEDSAVYLCASSWDPLQSYEQYFGPGTRLTVT.

CDR3 bases: TGTGCCAGCAGTCTAGCGCCCAGCTACGAGCAGTACTTC. Its translation: CASSLAPSYEQYF. This chain connects TRBV6-5 to TRBJ2-7, with D possibly TRBD2 on 6 matching bases. Trimming stripped 5 bases from V and 3 bases from J, with 11 bases between. There are 13 residues in the CDR3. The V gene's germline CDR1 is MNHEY and CDR2 SVGAGI.